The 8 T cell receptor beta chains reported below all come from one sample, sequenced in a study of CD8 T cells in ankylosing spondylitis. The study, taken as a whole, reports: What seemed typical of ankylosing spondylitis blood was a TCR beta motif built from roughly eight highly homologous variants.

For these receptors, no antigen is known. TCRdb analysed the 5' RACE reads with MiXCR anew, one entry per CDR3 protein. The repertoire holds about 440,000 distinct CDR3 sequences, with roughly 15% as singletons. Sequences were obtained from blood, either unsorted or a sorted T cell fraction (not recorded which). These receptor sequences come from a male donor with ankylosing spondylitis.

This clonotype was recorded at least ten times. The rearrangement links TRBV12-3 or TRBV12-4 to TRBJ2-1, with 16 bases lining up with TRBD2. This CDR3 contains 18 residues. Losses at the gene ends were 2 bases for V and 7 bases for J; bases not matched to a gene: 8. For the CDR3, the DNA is TGTGCCAGCAGTTTACCGGGACTAGCGGGAGGGTTGATGAATGAGCAGTTCTTC. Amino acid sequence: CASSLPGLAGGLMNEQFF.

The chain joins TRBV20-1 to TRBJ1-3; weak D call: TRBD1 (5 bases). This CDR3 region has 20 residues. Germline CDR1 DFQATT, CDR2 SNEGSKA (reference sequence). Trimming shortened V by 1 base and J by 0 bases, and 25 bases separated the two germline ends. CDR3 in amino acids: CSARGLRRDLGGLSGNTIYF. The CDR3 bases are TGCAGTGCTAGAGGTCTGAGGCGGGATCTGGGGGGTCTCTCTGGAAACACCATATATTTT.

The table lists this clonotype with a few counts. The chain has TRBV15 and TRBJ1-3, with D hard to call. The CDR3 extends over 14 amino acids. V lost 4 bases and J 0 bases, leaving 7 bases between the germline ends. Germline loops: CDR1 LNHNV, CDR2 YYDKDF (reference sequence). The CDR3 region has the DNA TGTGCCACCAGCAAGGGCTTCTCTGGAAACACCATATATTTT. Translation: CATSKGFSGNTIYF.

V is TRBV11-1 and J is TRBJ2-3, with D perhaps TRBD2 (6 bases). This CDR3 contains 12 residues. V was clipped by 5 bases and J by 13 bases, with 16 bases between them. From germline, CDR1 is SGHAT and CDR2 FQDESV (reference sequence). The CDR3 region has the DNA TGTGCCAGCAGCCAACGGGGGATTATGGAGTATTTT. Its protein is CASSQRGIMEYF.

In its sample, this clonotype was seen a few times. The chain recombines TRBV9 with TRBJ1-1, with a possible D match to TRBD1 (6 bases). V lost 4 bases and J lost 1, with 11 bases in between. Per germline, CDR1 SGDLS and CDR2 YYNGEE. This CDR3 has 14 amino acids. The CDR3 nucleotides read TGTGCCAGCAGCCCCCAGACAGGGAACACTGAAGCTTTCTTT. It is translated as CASSPQTGNTEAFF.

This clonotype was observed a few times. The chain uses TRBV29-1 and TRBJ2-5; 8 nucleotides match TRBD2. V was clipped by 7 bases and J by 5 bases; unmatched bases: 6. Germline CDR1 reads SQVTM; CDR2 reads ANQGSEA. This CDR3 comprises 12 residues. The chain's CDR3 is CSGRGAGETQYF. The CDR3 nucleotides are TGCAGCGGGCGGGGGGCCGGGGAGACCCAGTACTTC.

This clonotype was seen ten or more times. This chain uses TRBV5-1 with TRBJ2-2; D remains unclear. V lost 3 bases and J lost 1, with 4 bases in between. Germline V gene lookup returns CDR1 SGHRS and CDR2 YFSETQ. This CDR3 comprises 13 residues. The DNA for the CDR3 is TGCGCCAGCAGCTCCAAGAACACCGGGGAGCTGTTTTTT. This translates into CASSSKNTGELFF.

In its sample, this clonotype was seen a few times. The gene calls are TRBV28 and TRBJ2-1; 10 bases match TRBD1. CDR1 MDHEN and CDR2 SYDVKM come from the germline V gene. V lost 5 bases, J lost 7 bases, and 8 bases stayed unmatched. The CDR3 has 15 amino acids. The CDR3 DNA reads TGTGCCAGCAGTCCCGACAGGGGGCTAAAGAATGAGCAGTTCTTC. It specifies CASSPDRGLKNEQFF.